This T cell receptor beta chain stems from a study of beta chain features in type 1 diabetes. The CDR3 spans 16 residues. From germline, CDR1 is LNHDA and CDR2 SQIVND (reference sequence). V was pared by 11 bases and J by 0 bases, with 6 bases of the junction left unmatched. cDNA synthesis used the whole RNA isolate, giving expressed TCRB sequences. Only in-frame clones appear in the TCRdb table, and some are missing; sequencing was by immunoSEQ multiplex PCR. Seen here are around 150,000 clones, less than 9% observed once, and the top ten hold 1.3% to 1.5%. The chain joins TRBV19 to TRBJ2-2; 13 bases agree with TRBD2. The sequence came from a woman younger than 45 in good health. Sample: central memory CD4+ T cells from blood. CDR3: CAGGGLAGTNTGELFF. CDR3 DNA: TGTGCCGGGGGGGGACTAGCGGGGACGAACACCGGGGAGCTGTTTTTT.